This TCR beta chain was documented in a study of blood T cell repertoires in COVID-19. The method was immunoSEQ multiplex PCR; TCRdb's version includes in-frame clones alone and lacks a portion of them. The sample has under 200,000 clones; 70% to 85% are singletons. The CDR3 has 16 amino acids. After removal of 2 bases from V and 5 bases from J, the junction contained 11 bases not matched to a gene. Germline-derived CDR1 and CDR2 are SEHNR and FQNEAQ (reference sequence). The TCR originated in a man in his fifties or sixties who had recovered from COVID-19. The sequenced sample was PBMCs or T cells enriched from blood (not recorded which). The V gene is TRBV7-9, the J gene TRBJ1-1, with TRBD1 identical over 7 bases. The CDR3 DNA follows: TGTGCCAGCAGCTTATTCCGGGACAGAGAGGGGACTGAAGCTTTCTTT. Its protein is CASSLFRDREGTEAFF.